This T cell receptor (beta chain) was identified during a study of T cells in Graves' hyperthyroidism and ophthalmopathy. CDR1 GTSNPN and CDR2 SVGIG come from the germline V gene (reference sequence). The CDR3 runs to 14 residues. V lost 3 bases and J lost 3; bases outside the gene matches: 7. Amplification yielded TCR beta CDR3 regions, with RNA transcripts as the source. First-round RT-PCR with HTBI primers amplified the TCR CDR3 region. Via MiXCR, TCRdb re-called the multiplex PCR reads, giving one row per CDR3 protein. The sample contains about 260,000 distinct CDR3 sequences, less than 30% of which appear only once. Broader study findings: Researchers found most expanded thyroid clonotypes above 0.001 in blood as well. The authors' 13 V-J model separated ophthalmopathy from stable hyperthyroidism.

The PBMCs were sourced from fresh peripheral blood (more than 9 ml). This clonotype was detected once. Its specificity is not known. This receptor was identified in a man in his forties or fifties with Graves' hyperthyroidism that later progressed to Graves' ophthalmopathy. Sequencing was done on a sample of blood. V usage is TRBV30 and J usage is TRBJ1-1; 7 bases agree with TRBD1. This chain's CDR3 is CAWRAGGLHTEAFF. The CDR3 region has the DNA TGTGCCTGGAGGGCAGGGGGGCTTCACACTGAAGCTTTCTTT.